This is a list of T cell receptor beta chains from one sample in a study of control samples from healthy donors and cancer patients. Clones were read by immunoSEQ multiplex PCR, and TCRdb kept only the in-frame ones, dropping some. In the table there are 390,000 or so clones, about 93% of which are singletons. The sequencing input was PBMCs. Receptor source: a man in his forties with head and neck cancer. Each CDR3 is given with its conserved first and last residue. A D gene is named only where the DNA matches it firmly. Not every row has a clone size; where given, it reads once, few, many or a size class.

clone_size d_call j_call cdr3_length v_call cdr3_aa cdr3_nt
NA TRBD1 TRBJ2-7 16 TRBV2 CASSVGTGALKGEQYF TGTGCCAGCAGTGTCGGGACAGGGGCCCTAAAAGGCGAGCAGTACTTC
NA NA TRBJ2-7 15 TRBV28 CASIGGSGLNYEQYF TGTGCCAGCATAGGGGGATCGGGACTGAACTACGAGCAGTACTTC
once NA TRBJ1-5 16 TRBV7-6 CASSPEVSGVNQPQHF TGTGCCAGCAGCCCAGAGGTATCAGGGGTCAATCAGCCCCAGCATTTT
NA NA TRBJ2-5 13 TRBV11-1 CASSSTGKETQYF TGTGCCAGCAGCTCTACAGGGAAAGAGACCCAGTACTTC
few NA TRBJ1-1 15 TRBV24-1 CATSDLMGRLTEAFF TGTGCCACCAGTGATTTGATGGGACGCTTAACTGAAGCTTTCTTT
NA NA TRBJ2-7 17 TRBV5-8 CASSLAFGGVDYYEQYF TGTGCCAGCAGCTTGGCCTTCGGGGGCGTCGATTACTACGAGCAGTACTTC
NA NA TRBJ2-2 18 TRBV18 CASSPPPRTVANTGELFF TGTGCCAGCTCACCACCTCCTCGGACAGTCGCGAACACCGGGGAGCTGTTTTTT
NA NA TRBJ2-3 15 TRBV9 CASSVEWGIADTQYF TGTGCCAGCAGCGTAGAGTGGGGGATCGCAGATACGCAGTATTTT
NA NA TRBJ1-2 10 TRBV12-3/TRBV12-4 CASSFDGYTF TGTGCCAGCAGTTTCGATGGCTACACCTTC
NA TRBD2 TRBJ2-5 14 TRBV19 CASSIGGRRETQYF TGTGCCAGTAGTATCGGCGGGAGAAGGGAGACCCAGTACTTC
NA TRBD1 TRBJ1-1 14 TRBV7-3 CASSLNRGPSEAFF TGTGCCAGCAGCTTAAACAGGGGGCCTAGTGAAGCTTTCTTT
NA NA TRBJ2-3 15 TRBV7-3 CASSLTLAITDTQYF TGTGCCAGCAGCTTAACGTTGGCTATTACAGATACGCAGTATTTT
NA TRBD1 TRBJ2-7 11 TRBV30 CASYRDRGLHF TGTGCCTCATACCGGGACAGGGGGCTCCATTTC
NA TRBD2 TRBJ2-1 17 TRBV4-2 CASSQAKVAGGYNEQFF TGTGCCAGCAGCCAAGCTAAAGTAGCGGGGGGGTACAATGAGCAGTTCTTC
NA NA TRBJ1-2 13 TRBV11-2 CASSVGGYYGYTF TGTGCCAGCAGCGTGGGCGGGTACTATGGCTACACCTTC
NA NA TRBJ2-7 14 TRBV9 CASSTRQDSYEQYF TGTGCCAGCAGCACCCGACAGGACTCCTACGAGCAGTACTTC
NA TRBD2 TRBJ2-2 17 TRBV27 CASSFATGTRVAGELFF TGTGCCAGCAGTTTCGCGACCGGGACTAGGGTCGCCGGGGAGCTGTTTTTT
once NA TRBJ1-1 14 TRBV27 CASSSPHQNTEAFF TGTGCCAGCAGTAGCCCCCATCAGAACACTGAAGCTTTCTTT
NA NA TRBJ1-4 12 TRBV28 CATADPNEKLFF TGTGCCACCGCGGATCCTAATGAAAAACTGTTTTTT
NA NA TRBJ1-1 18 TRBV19 CASIKSRAARSWNTEAFF TGTGCCAGTATCAAAAGTAGGGCAGCCCGCAGTTGGAACACTGAAGCTTTCTTT
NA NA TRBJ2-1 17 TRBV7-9 CASSPGLINRGVNEQFF TGTGCCAGCAGCCCCGGACTGATTAACCGAGGTGTCAATGAGCAGTTCTTC
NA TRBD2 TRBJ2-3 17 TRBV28 CASSSLLTSGKADTQYF TGTGCCAGCAGTTCTCTGCTGACTAGCGGGAAGGCAGATACGCAGTATTTT
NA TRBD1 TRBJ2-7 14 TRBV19 CASSFGQDSYEQYF TGTGCCAGTAGTTTTGGACAGGACTCCTACGAGCAGTACTTC
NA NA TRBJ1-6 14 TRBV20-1 CSASDGAANSPLHF TGCAGTGCTAGTGACGGGGCCGCCAATTCACCCCTCCACTTT
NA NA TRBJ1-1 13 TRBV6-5 CASILDFNAEAFF NA
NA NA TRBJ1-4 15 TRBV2 CASSPDRATNEKLFF TGTGCCAGCAGCCCGGACCGAGCAACTAATGAAAAACTGTTTTTT
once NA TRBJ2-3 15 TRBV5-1 CASSGLASSTDTQYF TGCGCCAGCAGTGGGCTAGCGTCTAGCACAGATACGCAGTATTTT
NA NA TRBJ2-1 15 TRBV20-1 CSASGLGHVYNEQFF TGCAGTGCTAGTGGGCTTGGGCATGTCTACAATGAGCAGTTCTTC
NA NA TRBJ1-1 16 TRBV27 CASSPRGAYMNTEAFF TGTGCCAGCAGTCCTCGGGGGGCGTACATGAACACTGAAGCTTTCTTT
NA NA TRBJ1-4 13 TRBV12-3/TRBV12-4 CASTSASLEKLFF TGTGCCAGCACCTCCGCTAGTCTTGAAAAACTGTTTTTT
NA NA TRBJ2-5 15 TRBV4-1 CASSQETSTPRTQYF TGCGCCAGCAGCCAAGAAACTAGTACCCCCAGGACCCAGTACTTC
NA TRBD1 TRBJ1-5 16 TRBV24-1 CATSDRRQGGNQPQHF TGTGCCACCAGTGACCGACGACAGGGGGGAAATCAGCCCCAGCATTTT
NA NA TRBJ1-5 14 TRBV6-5 CASISGYSNQPQHF TGTGCCAGCATATCGGGGTATAGCAATCAGCCCCAGCATTTT
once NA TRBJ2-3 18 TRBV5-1 CASSLVRETARVTDTQYF TGCGCCAGCAGCTTGGTAAGGGAGACGGCGAGGGTGACAGATACGCAGTATTTT
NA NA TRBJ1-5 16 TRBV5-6 CASSLGAATHNQPQHF TGTGCCAGCAGCTTAGGAGCGGCAACCCACAATCAGCCCCAGCATTTT
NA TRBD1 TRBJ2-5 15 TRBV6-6 CASRPGQDYQETQYF TGTGCCAGCAGGCCCGGACAGGACTACCAAGAGACCCAGTACTTC
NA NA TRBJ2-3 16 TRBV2 CASSARGDTTSDTQYF TGTGCCAGCAGTGCACGGGGGGACACTACGTCAGATACGCAGTATTTT
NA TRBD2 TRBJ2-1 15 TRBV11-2 CASSLGGRSRNEQFF TGTGCCAGCAGCTTAGGCGGGAGATCCCGAAATGAGCAGTTCTTC
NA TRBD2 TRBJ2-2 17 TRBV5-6 CASRDWGLAGVTGELFF TGTGCCAGCAGGGACTGGGGGCTAGCGGGAGTCACCGGGGAGCTGTTTTTT
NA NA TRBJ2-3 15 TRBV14 CASSQETGFSDTQYF TGTGCCAGCAGCCAAGAAACGGGCTTCTCAGATACGCAGTATTTT
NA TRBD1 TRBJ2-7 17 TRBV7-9 CASSEEPGTGPSYEQYF TGTGCCAGCAGCGAGGAACCCGGGACAGGCCCGTCCTACGAGCAGTACTTC
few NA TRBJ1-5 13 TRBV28 CASSLGRGQPQHF TGTGCCAGCAGTTTGGGTAGGGGACAGCCCCAGCATTTT
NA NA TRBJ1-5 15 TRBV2 CASGREEGKNQPQHF TGTGCCAGCGGGAGGGAGGAGGGAAAAAATCAGCCCCAGCATTTT
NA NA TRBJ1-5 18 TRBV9 CASSASRGGPGGPQPQHF TGTGCCAGCAGCGCCTCCCGGGGGGGGCCTGGGGGCCCTCAGCCCCAGCATTTT
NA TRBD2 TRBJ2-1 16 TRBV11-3 CASSSRLAGGYNEQFF TGTGCCAGCAGCTCCCGACTAGCGGGAGGGTACAATGAGCAGTTCTTC
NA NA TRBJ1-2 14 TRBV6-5 CASSYSKAGWGYTF TGTGCCAGCAGTTACTCGAAGGCGGGATGGGGCTACACCTTC
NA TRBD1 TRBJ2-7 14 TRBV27 CASSLTGGFYEQYF TGTGCCAGCAGTTTGACAGGGGGATTCTACGAGCAGTACTTC
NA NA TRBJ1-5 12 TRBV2 CASSAINQPQHF TGTGCCAGCAGTGCTATTAATCAGCCCCAGCATTTT
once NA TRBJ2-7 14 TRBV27 CASRFLQGPYEQYF TGTGCCAGCAGATTCCTACAGGGTCCCTACGAGCAGTACTTC
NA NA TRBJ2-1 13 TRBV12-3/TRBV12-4 CASSPGRGREQFF TGTGCCAGCAGCCCCGGACGGGGACGGGAGCAGTTCTTC
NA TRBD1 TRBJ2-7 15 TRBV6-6 CASSSIPADRYEQYF TGTGCCAGCAGTTCCATTCCCGCGGACAGGTACGAGCAGTACTTC
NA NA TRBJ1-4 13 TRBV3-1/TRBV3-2 CASGTGPNEKLFF TGTGCCAGCGGAACAGGGCCTAATGAAAAACTGTTTTTT